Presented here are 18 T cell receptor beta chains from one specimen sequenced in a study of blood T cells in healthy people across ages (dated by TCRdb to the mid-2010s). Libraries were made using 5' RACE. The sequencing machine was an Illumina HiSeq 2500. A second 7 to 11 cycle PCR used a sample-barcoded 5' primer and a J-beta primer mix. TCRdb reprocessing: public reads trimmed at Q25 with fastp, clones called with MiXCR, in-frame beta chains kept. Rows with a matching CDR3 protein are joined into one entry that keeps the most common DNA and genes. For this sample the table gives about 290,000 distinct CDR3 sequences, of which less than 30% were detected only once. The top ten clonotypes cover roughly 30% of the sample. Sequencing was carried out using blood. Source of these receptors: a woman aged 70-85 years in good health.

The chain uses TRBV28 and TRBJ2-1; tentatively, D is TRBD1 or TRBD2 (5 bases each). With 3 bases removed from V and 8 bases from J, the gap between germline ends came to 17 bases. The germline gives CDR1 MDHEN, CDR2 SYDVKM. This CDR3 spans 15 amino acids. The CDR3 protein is CASSFGRDHRDEQFF. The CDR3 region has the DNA TGTGCCAGCAGTTTTGGCAGGGACCATAGGGATGAGCAGTTCTTC.

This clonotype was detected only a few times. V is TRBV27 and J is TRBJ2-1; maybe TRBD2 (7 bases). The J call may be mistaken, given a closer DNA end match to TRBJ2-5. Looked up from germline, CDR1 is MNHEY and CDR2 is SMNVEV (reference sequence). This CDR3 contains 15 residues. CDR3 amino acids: CASTAWGGGGETQYF. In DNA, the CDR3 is TGTGCCAGCACCGCTTGGGGGGGCGGCGGAGAGACCCAGTACTTC.

CDR3: CSASQGANTEAFF. In DNA, the CDR3 is TGCAGCGCTTCCCAGGGGGCGAACACTGAAGCTTTCTTT. The V call is TRBV29-1, the J call TRBJ1-1; 8 bases line up with TRBD1. V was clipped by 7 bases and J by 1 base; unmatched bases: 5. The germline V gene encodes CDR1 SQVTM and CDR2 ANQGSEA. The CDR3 runs to 13 residues.

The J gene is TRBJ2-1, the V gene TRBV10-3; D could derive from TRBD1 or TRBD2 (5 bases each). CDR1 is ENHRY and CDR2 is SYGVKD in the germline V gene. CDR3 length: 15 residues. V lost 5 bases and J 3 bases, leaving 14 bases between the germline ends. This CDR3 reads CAISSGGDVYNEQFF. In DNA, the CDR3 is TGTGCCATCAGTAGCGGTGGGGACGTCTACAATGAGCAGTTCTTC.

The CDR3 DNA is TGTGCCAGCAGCTTCTTCCCACAGGGGGGATCTGGCTACACCTTC. It translates to CASSFFPQGGSGYTF. The rearrangement uses TRBV9 and TRBJ1-2, with TRBD1 matching 8 bases. Per germline, CDR1 SGDLS and CDR2 YYNGEE. V was clipped by 4 bases and J by 7 bases; unmatched bases: 12. The CDR3 runs to 15 residues. The variable domain in full, completed from reference TRBV9 and TRBJ1-2, reads DSGVTQTPKHLITATGQRVTLRCSPRSGDLSVYWYQQSLDQGLQFLIQYYNGEERAKGNILERFSAQQFPDLHSELNLSSLELGDSALYFCASSFFPQGGSGYTFGSGTRLTVV.

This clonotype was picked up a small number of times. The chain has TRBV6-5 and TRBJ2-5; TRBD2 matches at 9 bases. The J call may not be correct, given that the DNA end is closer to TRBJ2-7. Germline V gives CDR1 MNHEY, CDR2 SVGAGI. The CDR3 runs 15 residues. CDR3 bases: TGTGCCAGCAGTTACCGCGGGGGGGCTTTTTACGAGCAGTACTTC. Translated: CASSYRGGAFYEQYF.

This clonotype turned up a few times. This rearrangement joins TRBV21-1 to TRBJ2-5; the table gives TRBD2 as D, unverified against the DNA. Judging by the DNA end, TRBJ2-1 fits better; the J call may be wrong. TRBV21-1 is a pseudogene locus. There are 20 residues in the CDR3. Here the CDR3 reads CASSKALRLAGGGSYNEQFF. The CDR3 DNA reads TGTGCCAGCAGCAAAGCGTTAAGACTAGCGGGAGGAGGGTCCTACAACGAGCAGTTCTTC.

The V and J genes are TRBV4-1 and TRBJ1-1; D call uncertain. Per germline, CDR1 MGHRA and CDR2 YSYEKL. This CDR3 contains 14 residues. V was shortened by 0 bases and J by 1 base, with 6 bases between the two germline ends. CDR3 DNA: TGCGCCAGCAGCCAAGAGGTACAGAACACTGAAGCTTTCTTT. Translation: CASSQEVQNTEAFF.

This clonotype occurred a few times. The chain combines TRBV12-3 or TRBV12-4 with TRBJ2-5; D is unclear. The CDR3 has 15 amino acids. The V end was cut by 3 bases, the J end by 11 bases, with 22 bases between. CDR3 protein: CASSFSVISSLGQYF. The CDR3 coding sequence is TGTGCCAGCAGTTTCTCAGTTATAAGTTCTCTCGGGCAGTACTTC.

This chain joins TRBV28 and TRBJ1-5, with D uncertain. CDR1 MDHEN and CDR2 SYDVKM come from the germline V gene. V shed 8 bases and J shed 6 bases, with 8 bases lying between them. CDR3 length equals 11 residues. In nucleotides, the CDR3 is TGTGCCAGCGGAGTGCGTCAGCCCCAGCATTTT. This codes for CASGVRQPQHF.

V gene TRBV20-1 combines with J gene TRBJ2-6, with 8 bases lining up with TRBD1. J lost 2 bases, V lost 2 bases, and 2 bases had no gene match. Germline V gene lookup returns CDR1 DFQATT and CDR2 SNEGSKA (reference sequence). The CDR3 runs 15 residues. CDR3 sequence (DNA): TGCAGTGCTAGACCAGGGGGCACTGGGGCCAACGTCCTGACTTTC. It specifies CSARPGGTGANVLTF.

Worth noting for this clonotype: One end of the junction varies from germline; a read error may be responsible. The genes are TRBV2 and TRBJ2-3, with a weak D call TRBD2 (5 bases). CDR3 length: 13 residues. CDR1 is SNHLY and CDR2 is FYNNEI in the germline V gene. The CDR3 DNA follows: TGTGCCAGCAGTGATGGGAGCACAGATGCGCAGTATTTT. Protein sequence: CASSDGSTDAQYF.

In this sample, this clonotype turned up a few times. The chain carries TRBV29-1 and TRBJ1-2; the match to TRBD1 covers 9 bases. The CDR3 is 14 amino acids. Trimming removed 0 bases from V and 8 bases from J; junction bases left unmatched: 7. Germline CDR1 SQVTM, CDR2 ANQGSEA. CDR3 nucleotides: TGCAGCGTTGAAGATCCGGGGGACAGGGCGGGCTACACCTTC. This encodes CSVEDPGDRAGYTF.

The CDR3 here is CASSPGLNYGYTF. CDR3 DNA sequence: TGTGCCAGCTCCCCAGGGCTTAACTATGGCTACACCTTC. The chain joins TRBV9 to TRBJ1-2, with D possibly TRBD1 on 5 matching bases. This CDR3 is built from 13 residues. V was cut by 7 bases and J by 1 base, with 11 bases left in between. Per germline, CDR1 SGDLS and CDR2 YYNGEE.

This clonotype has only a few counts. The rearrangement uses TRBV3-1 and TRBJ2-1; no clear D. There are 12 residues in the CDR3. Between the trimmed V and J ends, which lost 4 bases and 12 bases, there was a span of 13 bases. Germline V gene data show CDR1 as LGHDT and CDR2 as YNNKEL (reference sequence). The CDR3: CASSRENRRQFF. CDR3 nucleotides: TGTGCCAGCAGCCGGGAAAATAGGAGGCAGTTCTTC.

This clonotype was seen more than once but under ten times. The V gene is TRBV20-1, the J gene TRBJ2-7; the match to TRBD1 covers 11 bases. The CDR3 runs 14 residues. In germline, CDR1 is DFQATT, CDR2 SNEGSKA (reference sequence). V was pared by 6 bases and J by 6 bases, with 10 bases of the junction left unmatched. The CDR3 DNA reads TGCAGTGCCCCCCGGACAGGGGGCTTCGGCGAGCAGTACTTC. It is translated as CSAPRTGGFGEQYF.

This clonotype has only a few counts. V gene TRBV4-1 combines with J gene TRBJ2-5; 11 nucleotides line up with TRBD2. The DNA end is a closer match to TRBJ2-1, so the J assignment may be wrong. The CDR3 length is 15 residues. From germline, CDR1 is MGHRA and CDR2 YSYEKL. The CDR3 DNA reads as TGCGCCAGCAGCCGCACTAGCGGGAGTCAAAATGAGCAGTTCTTC. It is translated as CASSRTSGSQNEQFF.

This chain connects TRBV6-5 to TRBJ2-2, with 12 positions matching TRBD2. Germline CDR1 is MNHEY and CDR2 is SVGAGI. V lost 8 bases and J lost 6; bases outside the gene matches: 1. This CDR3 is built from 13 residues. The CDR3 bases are TGTGCCAGCGGACTAGCGGGACCCGGGGAGCTGTTTTTT. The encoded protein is CASGLAGPGELFF.